This T cell receptor beta chain was recovered during a study of cytomegalovirus exposure and HLA in healthy donors. PCR used 60 Vbeta primers and 13 Jbeta primers. The protocol was immunoSEQ multiplex PCR, while the TCRdb copy is restricted to in-frame clones and leaves out a portion. This table has some 180,000 clones, 75% to 85% appearing once. Study results and caveats: A later analysis revealed that TCR association rates differed between HLA loci, peaking at DRB1 and bottoming out at HLA-C.

This clone was observed a handful of times. Its antigen is unidentified. This clonotype was obtained from a man aged 18 to 29 in good health and CMV-seronegative. The sample was PBMCs.

The CDR3 DNA follows: TGTGCCAGCAGCGGACTAGCGGAGCCCACAGATACGCAGTATTTT. Translated: CASSGLAEPTDTQYF. The chain combines TRBV27 with TRBJ2-3; 10 bases are a match to TRBD2. CDR3 length equals 15 residues. Germline assignment: CDR1 MNHEY and CDR2 SMNVEV (reference sequence). The V segment lost 6 bases and the J segment 2 bases; nucleotides outside the gene matches: 5.